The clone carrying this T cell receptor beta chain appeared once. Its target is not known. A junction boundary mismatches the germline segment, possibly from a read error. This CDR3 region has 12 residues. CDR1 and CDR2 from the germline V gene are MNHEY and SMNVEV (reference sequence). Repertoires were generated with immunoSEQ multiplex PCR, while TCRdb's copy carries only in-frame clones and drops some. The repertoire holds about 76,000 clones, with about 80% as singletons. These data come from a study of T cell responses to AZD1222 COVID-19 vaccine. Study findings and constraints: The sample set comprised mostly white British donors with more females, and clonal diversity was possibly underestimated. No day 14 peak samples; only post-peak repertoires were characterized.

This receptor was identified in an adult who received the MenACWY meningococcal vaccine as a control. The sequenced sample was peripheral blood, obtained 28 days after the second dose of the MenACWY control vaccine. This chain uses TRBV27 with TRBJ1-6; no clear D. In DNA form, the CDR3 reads TGTGCCAGCGGTTTTGGGAACTCACCCCTCCACTTT. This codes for CASGFGNSPLHF.